This TCR beta chain was sequenced in a study of blood T cells in healthy people across ages. PCR was performed a second time for 7 to 11 cycles using a sample-barcoded 5' primer and a J-beta primer mix. TCRdb used MiXCR to reprocess the 5' RACE reads, holding one entry per CDR3 protein. The table lists around 520,000 distinct CDR3 sequences, about 27% of them singletons. CDR1 MNHEY and CDR2 SVGAGI come from the germline V gene. V lost 6 bases and J lost 2; bases outside the gene matches: 0. The CDR3 contains 13 residues. The same data also contributed to another study, on T cells of mothers and their children. That work contributes: Similar effects of thymic selection on TCR recombination output were recorded in related and unrelated pairs.

This chain links TRBV6-5 with TRBJ2-7; TRBD2 matches 11 bases. The TCR originated in a boy aged 2 to 10 in good health. Sequenced input: blood. The DNA of the CDR3 is TGTGCCAGCAGACTAGCGGGAGCCTACGAGCAGTACTTC. It translates to CASRLAGAYEQYF.